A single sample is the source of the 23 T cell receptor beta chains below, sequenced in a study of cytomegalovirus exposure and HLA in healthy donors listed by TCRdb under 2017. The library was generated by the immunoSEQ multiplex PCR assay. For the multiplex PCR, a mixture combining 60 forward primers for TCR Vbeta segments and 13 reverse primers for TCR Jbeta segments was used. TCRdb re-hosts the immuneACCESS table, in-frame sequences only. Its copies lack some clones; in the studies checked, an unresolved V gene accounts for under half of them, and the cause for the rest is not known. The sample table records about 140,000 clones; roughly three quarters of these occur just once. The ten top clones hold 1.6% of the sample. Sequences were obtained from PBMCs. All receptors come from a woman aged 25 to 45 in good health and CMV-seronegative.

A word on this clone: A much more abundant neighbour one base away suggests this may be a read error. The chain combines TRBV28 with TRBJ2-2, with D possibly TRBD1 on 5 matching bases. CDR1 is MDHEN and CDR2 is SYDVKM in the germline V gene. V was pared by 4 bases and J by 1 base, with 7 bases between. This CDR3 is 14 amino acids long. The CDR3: CASSSQGNTGELFF. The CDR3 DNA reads TGTGCCAGCAGTTCCCAGGGGAACACCGGGGAGCTGTTTTTT.

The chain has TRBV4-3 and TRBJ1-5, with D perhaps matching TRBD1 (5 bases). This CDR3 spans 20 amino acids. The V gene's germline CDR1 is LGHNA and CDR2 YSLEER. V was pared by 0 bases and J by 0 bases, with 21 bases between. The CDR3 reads CASSQDWGRPITYSNQPQHF. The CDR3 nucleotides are TGCGCCAGCAGCCAAGATTGGGGGAGGCCGATAACATATAGCAATCAGCCCCAGCATTTT.

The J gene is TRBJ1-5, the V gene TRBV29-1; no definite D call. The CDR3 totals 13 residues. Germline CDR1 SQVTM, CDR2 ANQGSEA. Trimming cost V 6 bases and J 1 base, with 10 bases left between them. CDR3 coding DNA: TGCAGCGTCCGAGGTGGGAGCAATCAGCCCCAGCATTTT. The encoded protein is CSVRGGSNQPQHF.

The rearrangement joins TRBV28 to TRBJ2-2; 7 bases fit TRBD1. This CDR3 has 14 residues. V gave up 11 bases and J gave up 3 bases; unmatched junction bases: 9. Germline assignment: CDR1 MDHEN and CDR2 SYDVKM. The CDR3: CAGQDRDHTGELFF. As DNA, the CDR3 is TGTGCCGGACAAGACAGGGACCACACCGGGGAGCTGTTTTTT.

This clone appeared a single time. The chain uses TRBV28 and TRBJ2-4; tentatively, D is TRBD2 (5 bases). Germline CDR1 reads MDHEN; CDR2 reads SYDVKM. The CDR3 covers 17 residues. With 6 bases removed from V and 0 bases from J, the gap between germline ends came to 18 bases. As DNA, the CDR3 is TGTGCCAGCAGACCCCGAGGGATGATGTCAGCCAAAAACATTCAGTACTTC. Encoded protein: CASRPRGMMSAKNIQYF.

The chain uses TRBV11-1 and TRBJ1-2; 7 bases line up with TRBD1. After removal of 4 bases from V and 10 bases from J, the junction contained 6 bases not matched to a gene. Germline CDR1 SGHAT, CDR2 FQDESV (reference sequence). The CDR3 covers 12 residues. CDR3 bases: TGTGCCAGCAGCTCCCAGACAGGGTACTACACCTTC. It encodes CASSSQTGYYTF.

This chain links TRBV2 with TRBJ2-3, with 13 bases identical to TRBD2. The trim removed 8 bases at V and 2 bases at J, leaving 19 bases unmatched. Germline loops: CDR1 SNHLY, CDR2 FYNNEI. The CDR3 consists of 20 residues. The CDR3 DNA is TGTGCCAGCTCGTCCGACTCAAACGGACTAGCGGGAGTTCTCACAGATACGCAGTATTTT. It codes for CASSSDSNGLAGVLTDTQYF.

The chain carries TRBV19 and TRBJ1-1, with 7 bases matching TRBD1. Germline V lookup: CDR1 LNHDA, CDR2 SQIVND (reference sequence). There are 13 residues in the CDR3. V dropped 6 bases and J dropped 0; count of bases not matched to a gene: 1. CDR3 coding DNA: TGTGCCAGTAGACAGGGGTTGAACACTGAAGCTTTCTTT. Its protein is CASRQGLNTEAFF.

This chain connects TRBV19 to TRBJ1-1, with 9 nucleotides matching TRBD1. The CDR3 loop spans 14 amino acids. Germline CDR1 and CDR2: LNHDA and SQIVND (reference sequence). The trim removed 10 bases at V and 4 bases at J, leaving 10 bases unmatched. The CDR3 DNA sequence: TGTGCCACCCGGACAGGGGAAGGTATCACTGAAGCTTTCTTT. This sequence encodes CATRTGEGITEAFF.

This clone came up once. CDR3 amino acids: CASSTRLGALNTEAFF. DNA of the CDR3: TGCGCCTCCTCCACAAGGTTGGGAGCACTGAACACTGAAGCTTTCTTT. V is TRBV5-1 and J is TRBJ1-1, with D unresolved. V lost 10 bases and J lost 0, with 22 bases in between. The CDR3 is made up of 16 amino acids. Germline CDR1 and CDR2: SGHRS and YFSETQ.

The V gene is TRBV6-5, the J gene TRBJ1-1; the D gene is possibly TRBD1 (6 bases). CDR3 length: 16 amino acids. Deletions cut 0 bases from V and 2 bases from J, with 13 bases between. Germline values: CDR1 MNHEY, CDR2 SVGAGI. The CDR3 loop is CASSYSRGYVNTEAFF. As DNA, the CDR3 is TGTGCCAGCAGTTACTCGAGGGGGTACGTAAACACTGAAGCTTTCTTT.

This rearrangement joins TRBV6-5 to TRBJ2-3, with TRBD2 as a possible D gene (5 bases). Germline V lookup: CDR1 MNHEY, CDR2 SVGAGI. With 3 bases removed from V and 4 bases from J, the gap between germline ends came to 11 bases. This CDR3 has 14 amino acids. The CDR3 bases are TGTGCCAGCAGTTATCTCGGGGAAGCAGATACGCAGTATTTT. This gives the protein CASSYLGEADTQYF.

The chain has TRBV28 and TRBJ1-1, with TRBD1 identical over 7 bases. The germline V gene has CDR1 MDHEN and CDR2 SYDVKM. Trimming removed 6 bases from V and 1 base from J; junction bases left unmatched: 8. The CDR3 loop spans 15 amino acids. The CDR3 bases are TGTGCCAGCAGCCCACTAGGGACAGAGAACACTGAAGCTTTCTTT. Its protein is CASSPLGTENTEAFF.

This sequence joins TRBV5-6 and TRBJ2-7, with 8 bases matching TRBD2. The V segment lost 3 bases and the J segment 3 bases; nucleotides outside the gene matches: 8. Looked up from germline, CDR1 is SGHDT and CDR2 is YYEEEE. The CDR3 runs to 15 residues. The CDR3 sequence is CASSSLGGGYYEQYV. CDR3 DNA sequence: TGTGCCAGCAGCTCGCTAGGCGGGGGGTACTACGAGCAGTACGTC.

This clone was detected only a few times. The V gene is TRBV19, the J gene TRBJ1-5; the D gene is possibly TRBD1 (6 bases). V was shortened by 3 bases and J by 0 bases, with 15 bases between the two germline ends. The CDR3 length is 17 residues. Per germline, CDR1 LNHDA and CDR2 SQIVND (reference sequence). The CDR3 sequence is CASSMVRGSASNQPQHF. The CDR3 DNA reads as TGTGCCAGTAGTATGGTCAGGGGTTCTGCTAGCAATCAGCCCCAGCATTTT.

CDR3 sequence: CASSAAGLNTEAFF. CDR3 nucleotides: TGTGCCAGCAGTGCAGCGGGGCTTAACACTGAAGCTTTCTTT. The V call is TRBV2, the J call TRBJ1-1; TRBD1 might be the D (5 bases). Germline CDR1 reads SNHLY; CDR2 reads FYNNEI. The CDR3 extends over 14 amino acids. Trimming removed 4 bases from V and 2 bases from J, with 11 bases in between.

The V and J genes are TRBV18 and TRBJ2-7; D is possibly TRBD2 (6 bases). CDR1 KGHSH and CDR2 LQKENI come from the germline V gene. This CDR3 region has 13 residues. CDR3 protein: CASSPAPEGTPVV. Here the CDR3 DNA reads TGTGCCAGCTCACCGGCCCCGGAGGGTACCCCTGTCGTC.

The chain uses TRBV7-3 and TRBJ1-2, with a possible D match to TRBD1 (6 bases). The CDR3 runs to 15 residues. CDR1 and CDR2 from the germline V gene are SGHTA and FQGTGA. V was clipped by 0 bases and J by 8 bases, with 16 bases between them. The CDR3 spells CASSLTAGHPLGYTF. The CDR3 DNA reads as TGTGCCAGCAGCTTAACAGCGGGACACCCCCTCGGCTACACCTTC. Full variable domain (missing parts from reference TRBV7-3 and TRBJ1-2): GAGVSQTPSNKVTEKGKYVELRCDPISGHTALYWYRQSLGQGPEFLIYFQGTGAADDSGLPNDRFFAVRPEGSVSTLKIQRTERGDSAVYLCASSLTAGHPLGYTFGSGTRLTVV.

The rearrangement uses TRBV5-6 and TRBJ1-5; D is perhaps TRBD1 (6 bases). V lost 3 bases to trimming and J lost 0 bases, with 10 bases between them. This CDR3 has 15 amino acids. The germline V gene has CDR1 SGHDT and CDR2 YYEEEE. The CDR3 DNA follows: TGTGCCAGCAGCTCTACAGGGTTTAGCAATCAGCCCCAGCATTTT. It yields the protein CASSSTGFSNQPQHF.

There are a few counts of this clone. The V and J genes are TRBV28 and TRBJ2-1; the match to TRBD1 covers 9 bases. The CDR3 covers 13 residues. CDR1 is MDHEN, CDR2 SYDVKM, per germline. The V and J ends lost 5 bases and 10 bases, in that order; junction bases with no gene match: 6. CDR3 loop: CASSMDRGTEQFF. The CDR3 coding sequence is TGTGCCAGCAGTATGGACAGGGGAACAGAGCAGTTCTTC.

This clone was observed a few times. DNA for the CDR3: TGTGCCAGCAGCGTAGATAACAGGGGAGGCAACGAGCAGTACTTC. The encoded protein is CASSVDNRGGNEQYF. This rearrangement joins TRBV9 to TRBJ2-7, with a weak D call TRBD1 (7 bases). Looked up from germline, CDR1 is SGDLS and CDR2 is YYNGEE. Trimming stripped 0 bases from V and 5 bases from J, with 15 bases between. CDR3 length: 15 residues.

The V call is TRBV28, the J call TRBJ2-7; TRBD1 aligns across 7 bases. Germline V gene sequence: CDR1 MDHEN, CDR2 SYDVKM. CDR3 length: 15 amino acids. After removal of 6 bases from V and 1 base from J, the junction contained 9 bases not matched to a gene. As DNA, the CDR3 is TGTGCCAGCAGGGAAGACAGGGATATATCCTACGAGCAGTACTTC. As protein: CASREDRDISYEQYF.

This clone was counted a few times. The CDR3 sequence is CASSLVGRGLEKLFF. DNA for the CDR3: TGCGCCAGCAGCTTGGTTGGCAGGGGGCTCGAAAAACTGTTTTTT. The chain has TRBV5-1 and TRBJ1-4; TRBD1 aligns across 8 bases. In germline, CDR1 is SGHRS, CDR2 YFSETQ. The CDR3 loop spans 15 amino acids. After removal of 0 bases from V and 8 bases from J, the junction contained 6 bases not matched to a gene.